This TCR beta chain originates from a study of human thymus T cells. A note on this clone: Antigen specificity is unknown.

The method was immunoSEQ multiplex PCR; TCRdb's version includes in-frame clones alone and lacks a portion of them. Of tens of thousands of clones listed, around 96% are singletons. Losses at the gene ends were 7 bases for V and 6 bases for J; bases not matched to a gene: 18. The CDR3 sequence is 17 residues long. Germline assignment: CDR1 SGHAT and CDR2 FQNNGV. Notes on the study in general: Among thymic and blood repertoires, usage of V and J genes appeared biased. What related research reported was that thymic repertoires overlapped highly among unrelated individuals.

The thymus tissue came from resections taken during corrective heart surgery. Donors were healthy Finnish infants having corrective surgery for congenital heart defects. The chain employs TRBV11-2 and TRBJ2-1; 7 positions match TRBD2. Sequencing was performed on thymus tissue. This clonotype was sampled from a boy younger than two with a congenital heart defect but otherwise immunologically healthy. CDR3 bases: TGTGCCAGCACCTCGAATAAGAAGGCTAGCGGAACCAATGAGCAGTTCTTC. Translating gives CASTSNKKASGTNEQFF.